A single TCR beta chain is shown here with its context. The protocol was immunoSEQ multiplex PCR, while the TCRdb copy is restricted to in-frame clones and leaves out a portion. The table has some 77,000 clones, around 92% seen once. This record comes from a study of technical replicates of blood from four donors. The length of the CDR3 is 17 residues. Germline CDR1 is SGHTA and CDR2 is FQGTGA. The J segment lost 4 bases and the V segment lost 4 bases, leaving 10 bases of the junction unmatched. Material for sequencing was T cells isolated from PBMCs. The gene calls are TRBV7-3 and TRBJ2-7; 13 nucleotides match TRBD2. The receptor's source is a human donor in good health. This CDR3 reads CASSSWGLAGFSYEQYF. The CDR3 DNA reads as TGTGCCAGCAGCTCGTGGGGACTAGCGGGATTTTCGTACGAGCAGTACTTC.